The next 25 T cell receptor beta chains were all read from a single sample in a study of blood T cell repertoires in COVID-19. Here immunoSEQ multiplex PCR was the method, and the copy in TCRdb shows in-frame clones only, minus some. The data show about 200,000 clones, about 85% seen once. The sequencing sample was made of PBMCs or T cells enriched from blood (not recorded which). These receptors were obtained from a man aged 40-49 years who had recovered from COVID-19.

This chain links TRBV11-2 with TRBJ2-7, with D possibly matching TRBD2 (5 bases). V shed 5 bases and J shed 3 bases, with 11 bases lying between them. The CDR3 loop spans 13 amino acids. Germline V lookup: CDR1 SGHAT, CDR2 FQNNGV. The CDR3 DNA sequence: TGTGCCAGCAGCCTCCAAACTAGCTACGAGCAGTACTTC. This translates into CASSLQTSYEQYF.

The V gene is TRBV5-1, the J gene TRBJ2-1; D remains ambiguous. V shed 4 bases and J shed 6 bases, with 20 bases lying between them. The CDR3 extends over 16 amino acids. The germline CDR1 and CDR2 sequences are SGHRS and YFSETQ. CDR3 amino acids: CASSRVRSGPPNEQFF. CDR3 sequence (DNA): TGCGCCAGCAGCCGAGTACGAAGTGGGCCCCCCAATGAGCAGTTCTTC.

This chain joins TRBV9 and TRBJ1-6, with 8 bases aligning to TRBD1. Germline V gene data show CDR1 as SGDLS and CDR2 as YYNGEE. The CDR3 runs to 16 residues. The V segment lost 3 bases and the J segment 7 bases; nucleotides outside the gene matches: 9. The DNA of the CDR3 is TGTGCCAGCAGCGCGGGGGCGACAGGGGAGAATTCACCCCTCCACTTT. Its protein is CASSAGATGENSPLHF.

V usage is TRBV28 and J usage is TRBJ2-1, with 7 bases fitting TRBD2. The CDR3 runs to 14 residues. V was pared by 2 bases and J by 3 bases, with 1 base of the junction left unmatched. Germline V gene lookup returns CDR1 MDHEN and CDR2 SYDVKM. The CDR3 bases are TGTGCCAGCAGTTTAGGCGGGAGCTACAATGAGCAGTTCTTC. It encodes CASSLGGSYNEQFF.

The V and J genes are TRBV4-1 and TRBJ1-1; 8 bases fit TRBD1. This CDR3 region has 17 residues. The V segment lost 4 bases and the J segment 1 base; nucleotides outside the gene matches: 11. Germline V gene lookup returns CDR1 MGHRA and CDR2 YSYEKL. The CDR3 loop is CASSPNFGQGGNTEAFF. CDR3 nucleotides: TGCGCCAGCAGCCCGAACTTTGGACAGGGCGGGAACACTGAAGCTTTCTTT.

The chain employs TRBV27 and TRBJ2-3; D is perhaps TRBD2 (6 bases). CDR3 length: 14 amino acids. Per germline, CDR1 MNHEY and CDR2 SMNVEV (reference sequence). Between the trimmed V and J ends, which lost 5 bases and 2 bases, there was a span of 11 bases. CDR3 DNA sequence: TGTGCCAGCAGTGGAGGGCAGCACACAGATACGCAGTATTTT. Its translation is CASSGGQHTDTQYF.

The chain links TRBV18 to TRBJ1-4, with a possible D match to TRBD1 (6 bases). This CDR3 is built from 16 residues. V lost 4 bases, J lost 0 bases, and 12 bases lay in between. Germline CDR1 is KGHSH and CDR2 is LQKENI. The CDR3 sequence: CASSLLQGATNEKLFF. DNA of the CDR3: TGTGCCAGCTCACTTCTACAGGGTGCAACTAATGAAAAACTGTTTTTT.

The V call is TRBV19, the J call TRBJ1-2, with 7 bases identical to TRBD1. Trimming removed 5 bases from V and 3 bases from J; junction bases left unmatched: 0. Per germline, CDR1 LNHDA and CDR2 SQIVND (reference sequence). This CDR3 is 12 amino acids long. The CDR3: CASSDRDYGYTF. CDR3 DNA sequence: TGTGCCAGTAGTGACAGGGACTATGGCTACACCTTC.

The V and J genes are TRBV20-1 and TRBJ2-2; 9 positions match TRBD2. CDR1 and CDR2 from the germline V gene are DFQATT and SNEGSKA (reference sequence). The V and J ends lost 3 bases and 3 bases, in that order; junction bases with no gene match: 5. CDR3 length equals 15 residues. This CDR3 reads CSASGLAGHTGELFF. The CDR3 nucleotides read TGCAGTGCTAGTGGTCTAGCGGGACACACCGGGGAGCTGTTTTTT.

The gene calls are TRBV19 and TRBJ1-5; tentative D call: TRBD1 (5 bases). This CDR3 contains 15 residues. Germline assignment: CDR1 LNHDA and CDR2 SQIVND (reference sequence). The germline V and J ends were trimmed by 4 bases and 4 bases, with 14 bases remaining between them. The DNA for the CDR3 is TGTGCCAGTAGTAAACAGGTCACAAGGAATCAGCCCCAGCATTTT. It codes for CASSKQVTRNQPQHF. The whole variable domain, filled in from reference TRBV19 and TRBJ1-5, reads DGGITQSPKYLFRKEGQNVTLSCEQNLNHDAMYWYRQDPGQGLRLIYYSQIVNDFQKGDIAEGYSVSREKKESFPLTVTSAQKNPTAFYLCASSKQVTRNQPQHFGDGTRLSIL.

The chain uses TRBV3-1 (or the pseudogene TRBV3-2) and TRBJ1-5; 7 bases map to TRBD1. Trimming cost V 6 bases and J 4 bases; bases outside gene matches: 6. The CDR3 covers 14 residues. CDR1 is LGHDT, CDR2 YNNKEL, per germline (reference sequence). The CDR3 DNA sequence: TGTGCCAGCAGTTACAGGGGATTGAATCAGCCCCAGCATTTT. Amino acid sequence: CASSYRGLNQPQHF.

This clone has just a few counts. V and J are TRBV28 and TRBJ1-1, with D possibly matching TRBD1 (5 bases). CDR3 size: 16 residues. Germline loops: CDR1 MDHEN, CDR2 SYDVKM. The V end was cut by 9 bases, the J end by 2 bases, with 22 bases between. DNA of the CDR3: TGTGCCAGTTTATTACTCACAGACCAGGGAAACACTGAAGCTTTCTTT. This encodes CASLLLTDQGNTEAFF.

This chain uses TRBV7-3 with TRBJ2-2; TRBD2 matches at 8 bases. The CDR3 covers 15 residues. The germline gives CDR1 SGHTA, CDR2 FQGTGA. The V segment lost 4 bases and the J segment 5 bases; nucleotides outside the gene matches: 6. The CDR3 loop is CASSSGGPGTGELFF. As DNA, the CDR3 is TGTGCCAGCAGCTCGGGAGGGCCGGGAACCGGGGAGCTGTTTTTT.

J is TRBJ1-4 and V is TRBV29-1; 12 nucleotides align to TRBD1. The CDR3 sequence is 14 residues long. Per the germline V gene, CDR1 is SQVTM and CDR2 is ANQGSEA. V lost 6 bases to trimming and J lost 5 bases; unmatched junction nucleotides: 4. CDR3 nucleotide sequence: TGCAGCGTCGGGACAGGGGGCGGAAATGAAAAACTGTTTTTT. Encoded protein: CSVGTGGGNEKLFF. Full variable domain (rest looked up from reference TRBV29-1 and TRBJ1-4): SAVISQKPSRDICQRGTSLTIQCQVDSQVTMMFWYRQQPGQSLTLIATANQGSEATYESGFVIDKFPISRPNLTFSTLTVSNMSPEDSSIYLCSVGTGGGNEKLFFGSGTQLSVL.

The rearrangement uses TRBV12-3 or TRBV12-4 and TRBJ1-1; D is uncertain. The CDR3 consists of 12 residues. Trimming shortened V by 8 bases and J by 1 base, and 8 bases separated the two germline ends. The CDR3 nucleotides are TGTGCCAGCGCTCCGAGGAACACTGAAGCTTTCTTT. It yields the protein CASAPRNTEAFF.

This chain connects TRBV28 to TRBJ1-4; TRBD1 matches at 8 bases. The J segment lost 3 bases and the V segment lost 5 bases, leaving 5 bases of the junction unmatched. The CDR3 is made up of 15 amino acids. Germline values: CDR1 MDHEN, CDR2 SYDVKM. CDR3 DNA: TGTGCCAGCAGTGCTCAGGGGGCTGCTAATGAAAAACTGTTTTTT. Translating gives CASSAQGAANEKLFF. The full variable domain, rest sourced from reference TRBV28 and TRBJ1-4, is DVKVTQSSRYLVKRTGEKVFLECVQDMDHENMFWYRQDPGLGLRLIYFSYDVKMKEKGDIPEGYSVSREKKERFSLILESASTNQTSMYLCASSAQGAANEKLFFGSGTQLSVL.

This chain connects TRBV28 to TRBJ1-2; 10 nucleotides match TRBD1. V gave up 3 bases and J gave up 2 bases; unmatched junction bases: 9. The CDR3 contains 17 residues. Germline V gives CDR1 MDHEN, CDR2 SYDVKM. The DNA for the CDR3 is TGTGCCAGCAGTTTTAGTACGGGACAGGGGTTGAACTATGGCTACACCTTC. Its protein product is CASSFSTGQGLNYGYTF.

V is TRBV18 and J is TRBJ1-3, with D possibly TRBD1 on 5 matching bases. V was clipped by 1 base and J by 0 bases, with 13 bases between them. Germline V CDR1 and CDR2: KGHSH, LQKENI. The CDR3 extends over 17 amino acids. CDR3 in amino acids: CASSPRQLIDSGNTIYF. The CDR3 nucleotides are TGTGCCAGCTCACCACGACAGTTGATCGACTCTGGAAACACCATATATTTT.

In regard to this clone: The same CDR3 arises from other DNA sequences in this sample as well. The J gene is TRBJ2-1, the V gene TRBV5-1, with D possibly being TRBD2 (5 bases). V lost 5 bases to trimming and J lost 4 bases, with 10 bases between them. CDR3 length: 13 residues. From germline, CDR1 is SGHRS and CDR2 YFSETQ. The CDR3 DNA is TGCGCCAGCAGTCTATCGGGGTACAATGAGCAGTTCTTC. The encoded protein is CASSLSGYNEQFF.

V is TRBV5-6 and J is TRBJ2-7, with D hard to call. This CDR3 is 13 amino acids long. Germline CDR1 is SGHDT and CDR2 is YYEEEE. The germline V and J ends were trimmed by 3 bases and 2 bases, with 9 bases remaining between them. For the CDR3, the DNA is TGTGCCAGCAGCTCCCCTACCGCCTACGAGCAGTACTTC. It translates to CASSSPTAYEQYF. Full variable domain (rest looked up from reference TRBV5-6 and TRBJ2-7): DAGVTQSPTHLIKTRGQQVTLRCSPKSGHDTVSWYQQALGQGPQFIFQYYEEEERQRGNFPDRFSGHQFPNYSSELNVNALLLGDSALYLCASSSPTAYEQYFGPGTRLTVT.

The V and J genes are TRBV2 and TRBJ1-4; possibly TRBD1 for D (6 bases). The ends were cut back, 4 bases at V and 7 bases at J, with 13 bases in the middle. The CDR3 totals 14 residues. The germline V gene has CDR1 SNHLY and CDR2 FYNNEI. The CDR3 sequence: CASSAQGMAEKLFF. DNA for the CDR3: TGTGCCAGCAGTGCACAGGGAATGGCTGAAAAACTGTTTTTT.

The chain employs TRBV15 and TRBJ2-1; D call uncertain. The V end was cut by 5 bases, the J end by 6 bases, with 8 bases between. The CDR3 covers 12 residues. CDR1 is LNHNV and CDR2 is YYDKDF in the germline V gene (reference sequence). This CDR3 is CATSESGNEQFF. Here the CDR3 DNA reads TGTGCCACCAGCGAGAGTGGCAATGAGCAGTTCTTC.

V gene TRBV5-5 combines with J gene TRBJ1-1, with D uncertain. The CDR3 has 13 residues. Germline loops: CDR1 SGHKS, CDR2 YYEKEE (reference sequence). Trimming removed 0 bases at V and 8 bases at J, with 11 bases between. The CDR3 is CASSLAVEPEAFF. The CDR3, as DNA: TGTGCCAGCAGCTTGGCGGTTGAACCCGAAGCTTTCTTT.

This chain connects TRBV5-1 to TRBJ2-7; 7 bases match TRBD2. CDR1 and CDR2 (germline): SGHRS, YFSETQ. The CDR3 covers 14 residues. Germline trimming cut 1 base from V and 1 base from J; bases unmatched to any gene: 2. The CDR3 loop is CASSLWEGSYEQYF. Written as DNA, the CDR3 is TGCGCCAGCAGCTTGTGGGAGGGTTCCTACGAGCAGTACTTC.

The chain is built from TRBV7-2 and TRBJ2-3; D unclear. The CDR3 is made up of 14 amino acids. Germline V gene data show CDR1 as SGHTA and CDR2 as FQGNSA. Deletions cut 1 base from V and 0 bases from J, with 5 bases between. The CDR3 bases are TGTGCCAGCAGCTTAGTTCAGAGCACAGATACGCAGTATTTT. Translating it yields CASSLVQSTDTQYF.